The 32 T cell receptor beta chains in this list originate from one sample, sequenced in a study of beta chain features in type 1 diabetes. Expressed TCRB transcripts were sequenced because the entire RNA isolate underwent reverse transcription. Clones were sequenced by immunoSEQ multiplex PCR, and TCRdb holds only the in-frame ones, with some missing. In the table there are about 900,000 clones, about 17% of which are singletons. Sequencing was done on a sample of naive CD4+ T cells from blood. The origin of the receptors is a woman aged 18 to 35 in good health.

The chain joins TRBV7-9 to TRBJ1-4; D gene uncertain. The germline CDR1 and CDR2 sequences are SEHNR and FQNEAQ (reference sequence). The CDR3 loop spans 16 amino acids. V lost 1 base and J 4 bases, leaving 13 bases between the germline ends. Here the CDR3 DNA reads TGTGCCAGCAGCTTAGTTCGGATGGGTCATAATGAAAAACTGTTTTTT. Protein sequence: CASSLVRMGHNEKLFF.

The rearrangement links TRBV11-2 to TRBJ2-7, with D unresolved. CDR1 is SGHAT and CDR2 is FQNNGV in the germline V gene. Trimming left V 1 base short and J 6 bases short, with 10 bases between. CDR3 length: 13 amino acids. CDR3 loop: CASSLVVGIEQYF. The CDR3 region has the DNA TGTGCCAGCAGCTTAGTTGTGGGTATCGAGCAGTACTTC.

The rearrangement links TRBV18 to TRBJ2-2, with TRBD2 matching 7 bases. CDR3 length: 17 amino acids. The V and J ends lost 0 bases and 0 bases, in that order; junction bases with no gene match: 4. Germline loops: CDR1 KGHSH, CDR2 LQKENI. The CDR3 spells CASSPPGAGTNTGELFF. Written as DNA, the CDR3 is TGTGCCAGCTCACCACCGGGAGCGGGGACGAACACCGGGGAGCTGTTTTTT.

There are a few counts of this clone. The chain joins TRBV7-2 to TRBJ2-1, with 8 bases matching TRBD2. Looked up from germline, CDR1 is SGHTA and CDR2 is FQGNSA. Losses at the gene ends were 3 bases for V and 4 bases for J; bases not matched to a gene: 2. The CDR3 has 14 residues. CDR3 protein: CASSLREVYNEQFF. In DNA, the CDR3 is TGTGCCAGCAGCTTGCGGGAGGTGTACAATGAGCAGTTCTTC.

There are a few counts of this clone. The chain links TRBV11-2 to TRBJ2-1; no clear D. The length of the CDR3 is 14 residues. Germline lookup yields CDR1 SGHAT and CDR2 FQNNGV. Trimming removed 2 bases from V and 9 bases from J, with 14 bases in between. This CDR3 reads CASSLLPRLGEQFF. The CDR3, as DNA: TGTGCCAGCAGCTTACTCCCGCGCCTTGGTGAGCAGTTCTTC.

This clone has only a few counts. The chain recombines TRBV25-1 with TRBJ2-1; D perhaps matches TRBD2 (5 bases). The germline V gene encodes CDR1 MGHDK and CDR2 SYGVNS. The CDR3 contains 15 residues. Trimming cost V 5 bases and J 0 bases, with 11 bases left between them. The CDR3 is CASSSGSGSYNEQFF. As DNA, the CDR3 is TGTGCCAGCAGTTCGGGGTCAGGCTCCTACAATGAGCAGTTCTTC.

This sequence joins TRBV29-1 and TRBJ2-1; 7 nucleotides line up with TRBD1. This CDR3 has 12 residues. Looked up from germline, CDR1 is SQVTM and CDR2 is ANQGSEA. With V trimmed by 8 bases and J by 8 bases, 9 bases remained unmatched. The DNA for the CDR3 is TGCAGCTCGGAGACAGGGCGGTATGAGCAGTTCTTC. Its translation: CSSETGRYEQFF.

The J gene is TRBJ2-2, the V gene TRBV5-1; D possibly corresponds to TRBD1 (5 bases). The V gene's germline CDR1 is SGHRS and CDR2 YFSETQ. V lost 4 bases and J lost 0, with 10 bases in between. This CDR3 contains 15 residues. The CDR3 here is CASSQVRANTGELFF. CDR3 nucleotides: TGCGCCAGCAGCCAGGTCAGGGCGAACACCGGGGAGCTGTTTTTT.

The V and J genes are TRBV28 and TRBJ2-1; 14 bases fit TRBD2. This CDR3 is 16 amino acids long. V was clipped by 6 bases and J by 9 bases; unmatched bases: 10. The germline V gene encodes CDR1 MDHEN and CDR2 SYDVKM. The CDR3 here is CASSPGGLAGDSEQFF. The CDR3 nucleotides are TGTGCCAGCAGCCCGGGGGGACTAGCGGGAGACAGTGAGCAGTTCTTC. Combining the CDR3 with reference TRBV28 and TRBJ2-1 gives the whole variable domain DVKVTQSSRYLVKRTGEKVFLECVQDMDHENMFWYRQDPGLGLRLIYFSYDVKMKEKGDIPEGYSVSREKKERFSLILESASTNQTSMYLCASSPGGLAGDSEQFFGPGTRLTVL.

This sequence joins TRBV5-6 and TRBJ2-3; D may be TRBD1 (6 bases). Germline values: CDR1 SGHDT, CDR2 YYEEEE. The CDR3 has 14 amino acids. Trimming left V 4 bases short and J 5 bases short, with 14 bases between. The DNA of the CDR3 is TGTGCCAGCAGCCGTACAGGGTCAGGAGATACGCAGTATTTT. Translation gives CASSRTGSGDTQYF. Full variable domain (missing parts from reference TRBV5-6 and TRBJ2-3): DAGVTQSPTHLIKTRGQQVTLRCSPKSGHDTVSWYQQALGQGPQFIFQYYEEEERQRGNFPDRFSGHQFPNYSSELNVNALLLGDSALYLCASSRTGSGDTQYFGPGTRLTVL.

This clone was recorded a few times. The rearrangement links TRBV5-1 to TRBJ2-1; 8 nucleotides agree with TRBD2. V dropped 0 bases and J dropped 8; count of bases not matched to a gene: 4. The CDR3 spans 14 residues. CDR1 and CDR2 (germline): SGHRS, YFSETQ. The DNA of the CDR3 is TGCGCCAGCAGCTTGGGTCTAGCGGGTCATGAGCAGTTCTTC. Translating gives CASSLGLAGHEQFF.

CDR3 sequence reads: CAIHRDSFYEQYF. CDR3 nucleotides: TGTGCCATCCATCGGGACTCCTTCTACGAGCAGTACTTC. The chain recombines TRBV6-1 with TRBJ2-7; TRBD2 might be the D (6 bases). The CDR3 has 13 amino acids. V was clipped by 10 bases and J by 3 bases, with 16 bases between them. Germline V lookup: CDR1 MNHNS, CDR2 SASEGT.

DNA for the CDR3: TGTGCCAGCAGTGCCCGGGCTAGCGGGAGGAACGAGCAGTACTTC. Translation gives CASSARASGRNEQYF. This chain connects TRBV2 to TRBJ2-7, with TRBD2 matching over 11 bases. V was pared by 4 bases and J by 5 bases, with 7 bases of the junction left unmatched. Germline V gene sequence: CDR1 SNHLY, CDR2 FYNNEI. The CDR3 extends over 15 amino acids.

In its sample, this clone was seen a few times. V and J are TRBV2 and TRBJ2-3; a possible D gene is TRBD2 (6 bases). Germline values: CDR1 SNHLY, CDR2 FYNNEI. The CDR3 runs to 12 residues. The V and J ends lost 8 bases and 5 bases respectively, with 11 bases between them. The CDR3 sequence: CASWRAGDTQYF. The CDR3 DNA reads TGTGCCAGCTGGAGGGCCGGAGATACGCAGTATTTT.

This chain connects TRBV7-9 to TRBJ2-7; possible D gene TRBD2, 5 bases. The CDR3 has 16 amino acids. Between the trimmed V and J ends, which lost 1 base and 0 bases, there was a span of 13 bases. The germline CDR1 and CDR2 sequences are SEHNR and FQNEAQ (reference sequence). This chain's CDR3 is CASSLEGVGFSYEQYF. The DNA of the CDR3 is TGTGCCAGCAGCTTAGAGGGAGTGGGTTTCTCCTACGAGCAGTACTTC.

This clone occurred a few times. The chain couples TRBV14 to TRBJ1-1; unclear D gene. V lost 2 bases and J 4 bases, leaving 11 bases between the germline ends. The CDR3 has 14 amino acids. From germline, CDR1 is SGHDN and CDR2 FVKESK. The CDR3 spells CASSQRRVGTEAFF. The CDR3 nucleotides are TGTGCCAGCAGCCAAAGGAGGGTCGGCACTGAAGCTTTCTTT.

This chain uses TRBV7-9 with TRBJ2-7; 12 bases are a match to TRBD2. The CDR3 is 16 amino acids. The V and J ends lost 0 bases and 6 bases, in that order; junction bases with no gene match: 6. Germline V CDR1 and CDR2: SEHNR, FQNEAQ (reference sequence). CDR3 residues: CASSLAPTSGSGEQYF. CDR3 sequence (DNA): TGTGCCAGCAGCTTAGCGCCGACTAGCGGGAGTGGCGAGCAGTACTTC.

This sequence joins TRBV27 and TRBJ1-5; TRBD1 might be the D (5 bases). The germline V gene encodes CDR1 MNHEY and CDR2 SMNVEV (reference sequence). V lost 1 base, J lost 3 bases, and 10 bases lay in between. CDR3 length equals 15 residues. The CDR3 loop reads CASSLLPGSNQPQHF. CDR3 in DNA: TGTGCCAGCAGTTTATTGCCAGGGTCCAATCAGCCCCAGCATTTT.

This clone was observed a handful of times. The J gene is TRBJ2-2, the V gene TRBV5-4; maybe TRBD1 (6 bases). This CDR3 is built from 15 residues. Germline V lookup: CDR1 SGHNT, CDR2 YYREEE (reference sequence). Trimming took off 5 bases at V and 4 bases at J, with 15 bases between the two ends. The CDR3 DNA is TGTGCCAGCAGATCCGACAGGCGGATCACCGGGGAGCTGTTTTTT. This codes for CASRSDRRITGELFF.

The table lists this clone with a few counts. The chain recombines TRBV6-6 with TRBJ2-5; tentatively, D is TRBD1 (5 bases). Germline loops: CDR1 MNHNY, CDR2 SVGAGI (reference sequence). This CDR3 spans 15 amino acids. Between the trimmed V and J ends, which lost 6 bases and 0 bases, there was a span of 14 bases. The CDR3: CASSPRGADQETQYF. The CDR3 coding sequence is TGTGCCAGCAGCCCACGTGGGGCAGACCAAGAGACCCAGTACTTC.

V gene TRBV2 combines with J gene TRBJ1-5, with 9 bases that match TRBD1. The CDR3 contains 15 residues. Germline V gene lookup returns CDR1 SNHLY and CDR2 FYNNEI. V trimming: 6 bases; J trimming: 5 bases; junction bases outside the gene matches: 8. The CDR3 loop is CASSVSGQGYQPQHF. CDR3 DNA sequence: TGTGCCAGCAGCGTCTCGGGACAGGGTTATCAGCCCCAGCATTTT.

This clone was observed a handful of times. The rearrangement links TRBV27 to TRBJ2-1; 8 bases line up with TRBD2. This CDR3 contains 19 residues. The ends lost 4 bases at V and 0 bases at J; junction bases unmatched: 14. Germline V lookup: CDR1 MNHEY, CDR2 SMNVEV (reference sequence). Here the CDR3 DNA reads TGTGCCAGCAGTTCAAAGACCGGAACTAGCGGTAGCTCCTACAATGAGCAGTTCTTC. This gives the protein CASSSKTGTSGSSYNEQFF.

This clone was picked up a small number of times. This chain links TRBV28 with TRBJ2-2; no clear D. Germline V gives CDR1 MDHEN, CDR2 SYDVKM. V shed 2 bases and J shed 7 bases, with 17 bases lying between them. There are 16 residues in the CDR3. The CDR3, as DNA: TGTGCCAGCAGTTTAACTGGTCAGCAGCTACGCGGGGAGCTGTTTTTT. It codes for CASSLTGQQLRGELFF.

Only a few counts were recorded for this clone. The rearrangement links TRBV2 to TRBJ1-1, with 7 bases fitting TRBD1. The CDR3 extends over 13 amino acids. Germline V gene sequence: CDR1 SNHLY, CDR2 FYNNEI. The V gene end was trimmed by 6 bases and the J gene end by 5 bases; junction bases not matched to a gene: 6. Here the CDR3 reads CASRGQLLTEAFF. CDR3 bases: TGTGCCAGCAGGGGACAGCTGCTGACTGAAGCTTTCTTT. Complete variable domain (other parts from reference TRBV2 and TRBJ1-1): EPEVTQTPSHQVTQMGQEVILRCVPISNHLYFYWYRQILGQKVEFLVSFYNNEISEKSEIFDDQFSVERPDGSNFTLKIRSTKLEDSAMYFCASRGQLLTEAFFGQGTRLTVV.

CDR3 DNA: TGTGCCAGCAGCAAACAGGGTAGCTCCTACAATGAGCAGTTCTTC. It yields the protein CASSKQGSSYNEQFF. The chain couples TRBV2 to TRBJ2-1; a weak D match, TRBD1 (6 bases). CDR1 is SNHLY, CDR2 FYNNEI, per germline. The CDR3 runs 15 residues. The ends were cut back, 6 bases at V and 0 bases at J, with 12 bases in the middle.

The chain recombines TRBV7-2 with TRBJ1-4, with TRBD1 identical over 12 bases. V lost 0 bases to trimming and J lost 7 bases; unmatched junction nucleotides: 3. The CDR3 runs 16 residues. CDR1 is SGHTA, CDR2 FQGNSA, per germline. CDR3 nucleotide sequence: TGTGCCAGCAGCTTAGCGGGACAGGGGGCTGTTGAAAAACTGTTTTTT. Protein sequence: CASSLAGQGAVEKLFF.

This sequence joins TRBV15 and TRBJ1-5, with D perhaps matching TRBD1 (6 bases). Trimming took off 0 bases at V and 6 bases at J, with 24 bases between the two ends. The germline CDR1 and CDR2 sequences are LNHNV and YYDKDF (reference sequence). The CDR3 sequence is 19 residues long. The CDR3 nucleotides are TGTGCCACCAGCAGAGATCCGGGGCTTGGGGCCAGGGGAGTTCAGCCCCAGCATTTT. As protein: CATSRDPGLGARGVQPQHF.

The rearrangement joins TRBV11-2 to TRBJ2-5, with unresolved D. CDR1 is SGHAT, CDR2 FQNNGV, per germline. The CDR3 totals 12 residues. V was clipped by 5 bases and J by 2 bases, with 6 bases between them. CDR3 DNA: TGTGCCAGCAGCCGCCCTCAAGAGACCCAGTACTTC. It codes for CASSRPQETQYF.

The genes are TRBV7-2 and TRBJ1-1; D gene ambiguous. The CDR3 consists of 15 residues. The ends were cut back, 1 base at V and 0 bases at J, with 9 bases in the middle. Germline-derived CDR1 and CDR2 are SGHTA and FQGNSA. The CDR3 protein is CASSLVGSVNTEAFF. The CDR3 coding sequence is TGTGCCAGCAGCTTAGTTGGGTCAGTGAACACTGAAGCTTTCTTT.

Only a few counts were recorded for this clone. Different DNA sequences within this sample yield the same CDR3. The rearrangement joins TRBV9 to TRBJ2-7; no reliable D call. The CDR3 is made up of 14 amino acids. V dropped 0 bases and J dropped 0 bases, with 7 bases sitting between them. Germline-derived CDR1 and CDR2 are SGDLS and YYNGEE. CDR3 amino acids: CASSVGGNSYEQYF. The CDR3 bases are TGTGCCAGCAGCGTAGGTGGGAACTCCTACGAGCAGTACTTC. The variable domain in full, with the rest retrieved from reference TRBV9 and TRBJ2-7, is DSGVTQTPKHLITATGQRVTLRCSPRSGDLSVYWYQQSLDQGLQFLIQYYNGEERAKGNILERFSAQQFPDLHSELNLSSLELGDSALYFCASSVGGNSYEQYFGPGTRLTVT.

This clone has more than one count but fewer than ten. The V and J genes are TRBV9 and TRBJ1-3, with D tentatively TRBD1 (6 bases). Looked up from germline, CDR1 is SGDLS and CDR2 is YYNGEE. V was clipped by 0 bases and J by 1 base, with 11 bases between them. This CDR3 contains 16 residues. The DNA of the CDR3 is TGTGCCAGCAGCGTAGGTACAGGGATGTCTGGAAACACCATATATTTT. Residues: CASSVGTGMSGNTIYF.

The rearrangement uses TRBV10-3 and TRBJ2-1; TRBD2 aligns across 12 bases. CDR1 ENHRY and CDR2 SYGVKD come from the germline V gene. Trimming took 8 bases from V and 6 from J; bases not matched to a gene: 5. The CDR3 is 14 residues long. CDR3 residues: CAIRRTSGANEQFF. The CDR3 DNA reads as TGTGCCATCCGAAGGACTAGCGGGGCCAATGAGCAGTTCTTC.